A selection of T cell receptor beta chains follows, all from one sample in a study of shared clonotypes between healthy human individuals. Only in-frame clones appear in the TCRdb table, and some are missing; sequencing was by immunoSEQ multiplex PCR. Of 400,000 to 600,000 clones in the sample, 60% to 80% were seen once. Sequencing used PBMCs. All receptors derive from a woman between 40 and 50 years old in good health. Some clones in this sample may be carry-over from other donors' samples. CDR3s include the opening cysteine and the closing phenylalanine or tryptophan. Fields, in order: D gene, V gene, clone size, J gene, CDR3 protein, CDR3 DNA. The D gene is left open where the match is weak. Clone sizes are given selectively: once, few, many, or a class where the clone is expanded.

D: NA; V: TRBV5-6; size: NA; J: TRBJ1-1; CDR3: CASRTLDRTEAFF; DNA: TGTGCCAGCAGGACACTGGACCGCACTGAAGCTTTCTTT
D: NA; V: TRBV7-2; size: NA; J: TRBJ2-4; CDR3: CASSFVQAGWNIQYF; DNA: TGTGCCAGCAGCTTCGTCCAAGCGGGCTGGAACATTCAGTACTTC
D: TRBD1; V: TRBV19; size: NA; J: TRBJ2-1; CDR3: CASSMEDRGFSEQFF; DNA: TGTGCCAGTAGTATGGAGGACAGGGGATTCAGTGAGCAGTTCTTC
D: NA; V: TRBV27; size: NA; J: TRBJ1-6; CDR3: CASSLRGDSPLHF; DNA: TGTGCCAGCAGTTTAAGAGGTGATTCACCCCTCCACTTT
D: NA; V: TRBV6-5; size: NA; J: TRBJ2-7; CDR3: CASSYSGGTPYEQYF; DNA: TGTGCCAGCAGTTACTCGGGCGGGACCCCCTACGAGCAGTACTTC
D: NA; V: TRBV19; size: few; J: TRBJ2-1; CDR3: CASSIVFGSGNEQFF; DNA: TGTGCCAGTAGTATAGTTTTCGGGTCGGGCAATGAGCAGTTCTTC
D: NA; V: TRBV25-1; size: NA; J: TRBJ2-7; CDR3: CASSDLEGYRKQYF; DNA: TGTGCCAGCAGTGACCTTGAGGGTTATCGGAAGCAGTACTTC
D: NA; V: TRBV4-1; size: NA; J: TRBJ1-2; CDR3: CASSQDWSANGYTF; DNA: TGCGCCAGCAGCCAAGATTGGTCGGCCAATGGCTACACCTTC
D: NA; V: TRBV2; size: NA; J: TRBJ2-5; CDR3: CASTQAPTPMGTQYF; DNA: TGTGCCAGCACGCAGGCACCAACCCCGATGGGGACCCAGTACTTC
D: NA; V: TRBV29-1; size: NA; J: TRBJ2-7; CDR3: CSVVQAGGEQYF; DNA: TGCAGCGTTGTTCAAGCGGGCGGCGAGCAGTACTTC
D: NA; V: TRBV29-1; size: NA; J: TRBJ2-7; CDR3: CSVEQAGGSYEQYF; DNA: TGCAGCGTTGAACAAGCGGGCGGATCCTACGAGCAGTACTTC
D: TRBD2; V: TRBV28; size: many; J: TRBJ2-2; CDR3: CASRKASGNTGELFF; DNA: TGTGCCAGCAGGAAGGCTAGCGGTAACACCGGGGAGCTGTTTTTT
D: NA; V: TRBV7-2; size: NA; J: TRBJ2-1; CDR3: CASSFYGSRNNEQFF; DNA: TGTGCCAGCAGCTTTTACGGGAGTAGGAACAATGAGCAGTTCTTC